The clone carrying this T cell receptor beta chain was found a few times. The entry originates in a study of blood T cell repertoires in COVID-19. Turning to the study itself: There were acute and convalescent COVID-19 samples, and they came from the United States, Italy and Spain.

In the original processing: Amplification of reference gene primers provided the estimated nucleated cell counts. Some clones are missing from TCRdb's copy, which holds only in-frame ones; the method was immunoSEQ multiplex PCR. D and trimming were read from the DNA, whereas the V and J calls and clone size are those reported in that table. The sample has just over 650,000 clones; 90% are singletons. The V and J ends lost 3 bases and 12 bases respectively, with 15 bases between them. This CDR3 region has 13 residues. Germline CDR1 and CDR2: GTSNPN and SVGIG (reference sequence). The TCR originated in a woman aged 18 to 35 with acute or convalescent COVID-19. The rearrangement joins TRBV30 to TRBJ1-6; D unclear. The sample was peripheral blood. CDR3 residues: CAWSPNPGIPLHF. The CDR3 region has the DNA TGTGCCTGGAGCCCTAACCCGGGGATACCCCTCCACTTT.